These T cell receptor beta chains were read from a single sample in a study of blood T cell repertoires in COVID-19. The repertoire was sequenced with immunoSEQ multiplex PCR; TCRdb's copy has only in-frame clones and lacks some. This sample yields 450,000 to 500,000 clones, of which about 90% are seen a single time; 0.7% belongs to the top ten. The sequenced sample was PBMCs or T cells enriched from blood (not recorded which). The receptors stem from a young woman who had recovered from COVID-19. The CDR3 runs from the conserved cysteine through the conserved F or W. Each record gives: J gene, D gene, V gene, clone size, CDR3 protein, CDR3 DNA. A D gene is named only where the DNA matches it firmly. Size values are once, few and many counts, or a class for expanded clones, and some rows have none.

TRBJ1-5	TRBD1	TRBV5-1	NA	CASSLGTGGNQPQHF	TGCGCCAGCAGCTTAGGGACAGGAGGCAATCAGCCCCAGCATTTT
TRBJ1-4	NA	TRBV5-1	NA	CASSSDSFTTNEKLFF	TGCGCCAGCAGCTCGGACAGTTTTACAACTAATGAAAAACTGTTTTTT
TRBJ2-1	TRBD2	TRBV15	once	CATSRERGAFNEQFF	TGTGCCACCAGCAGAGAGCGGGGGGCCTTCAATGAGCAGTTCTTC
TRBJ1-3	NA	TRBV6-5	few	CASPGNTIYF	TGTGCCAGCCCCGGGAACACCATATATTTT
TRBJ1-1	NA	TRBV6-5	few	CASSPSGVNTEAFF	TGTGCCAGCAGTCCCTCAGGGGTGAACACTGAAGCTTTCTTT
TRBJ1-6	NA	TRBV28	NA	CASSLGRANSPLHF	TGTGCCAGCAGTTTAGGGAGGGCAAATTCACCCCTCCACTTT
TRBJ1-2	TRBD1	TRBV6-2/TRBV6-3	NA	CASSLGTVGYGYTF	TGTGCCAGCAGTCTAGGGACAGTTGGCTATGGCTACACCTTC
TRBJ2-2	NA	TRBV30	once	CAWGVSAGELFF	TGTGCCTGGGGGGTCTCGGCCGGGGAGCTGTTTTTT
TRBJ2-1	NA	TRBV6-2/TRBV6-3	NA	CASSSDSYNEQFF	TGTGCCAGCAGTTCAGACTCTTACAATGAGCAGTTCTTC
TRBJ1-4	NA	TRBV11-2	NA	CASSLFSDRGEKLFF	TGTGCCAGCAGCTTATTCTCGGACAGAGGAGAAAAACTGTTTTTT
TRBJ1-5	TRBD1	TRBV7-8	NA	CASSPSGQGNQPQHF	TGTGCCAGCAGCCCCTCGGGACAGGGGAATCAGCCCCAGCATTTT
TRBJ1-6	TRBD1	TRBV27	NA	CASSRRGTGEIPLHF	TGTGCCAGCAGCCGCCGCGGGACAGGGGAAATACCCCTCCACTTT
TRBJ1-5	TRBD1	TRBV27	NA	CASSLRQGAFGNQPQHF	TGTGCCAGCAGTTTACGACAGGGGGCATTTGGCAATCAGCCCCAGCATTTT
TRBJ1-5	TRBD1	TRBV5-1	NA	CASSLGRQGRNNQPQHF	TGCGCCAGCAGCTTGGGGAGACAGGGCCGAAACAATCAGCCCCAGCATTTT
TRBJ2-3	TRBD2	TRBV6-1	NA	CASSEAPSGGASDTQYF	TGTGCCAGCAGTGAAGCTCCTAGCGGGGGGGCATCAGATACGCAGTATTTT
TRBJ2-1	TRBD2	TRBV5-1	few	CASTLRGGSSYNEQFF	TGCGCCAGCACCCTACGGGGCGGGAGCTCCTACAATGAGCAGTTCTTC
TRBJ2-7	NA	TRBV19	NA	CASSGRREQGYEQYF	TGTGCCAGTAGTGGTAGGCGTGAACAGGGATACGAGCAGTACTTC
TRBJ2-3	NA	TRBV3-1/TRBV3-2	NA	CASSPRGQELTDTQYF	TGTGCCAGCAGCCCGCGGGGGCAAGAGTTAACAGATACGCAGTATTTT
TRBJ2-1	NA	TRBV5-4	NA	CASSPKGISDNEQFF	TGTGCCAGCAGCCCGAAGGGGATAAGCGACAATGAGCAGTTCTTC
TRBJ2-1	NA	TRBV5-5	NA	CASSFRGSSYNEQFF	TGTGCCAGCAGCTTCCGGGGGAGCTCCTACAATGAGCAGTTCTTC
TRBJ2-3	NA	TRBV4-1	NA	CASSRYFTDTQYF	TGCGCCAGCAGCCGGTACTTCACAGATACGCAGTATTTT
TRBJ2-7	NA	TRBV10-2	NA	CASSDGGIYEQYF	TGCGCCAGCAGTGATGGAGGCATCTACGAGCAGTACTTC
TRBJ2-7	NA	TRBV12-5	few	CASGFRDTPPYEQYF	TGTGCTAGTGGTTTCCGGGACACGCCACCCTACGAGCAGTACTTC
TRBJ1-4	NA	TRBV7-2	NA	CASSLGTATNEKLFF	TGTGCCAGCAGCTTAGGGACAGCAACTAATGAAAAACTGTTTTTT
TRBJ2-2	NA	TRBV5-1	NA	CASSLYADSNTGELFF	TGCGCCAGCAGCTTGTACGCAGACTCAAACACCGGGGAGCTGTTTTTT
TRBJ1-2	TRBD1	TRBV2	NA	CAIIHGTDGYTF	TGTGCCATCATACATGGGACAGATGGCTACACCTTC
TRBJ1-2	TRBD1	TRBV4-1	NA	CASSRHSPGQGAFYGYTF	TGCGCCAGCAGCCGCCACTCCCCGGGACAGGGGGCGTTTTATGGCTACACCTTC
TRBJ2-2	TRBD1	TRBV27	NA	CASSSQGRNTGELFF	TGTGCCAGCAGTTCACAGGGGAGGAACACCGGGGAGCTGTTTTTT
TRBJ1-4	NA	TRBV7-2	NA	CASSLWFGVNEKLFF	TGTGCCAGCAGCTTATGGTTTGGAGTTAATGAAAAACTGTTTTTT
TRBJ2-7	TRBD1	TRBV2	few	CASRDRIPYEQYF	TGTGCCAGCAGGGACAGGATTCCCTACGAGCAGTACTTC
TRBJ1-3	TRBD1	TRBV19	NA	CASSRIGQDSGNTIYF	TGTGCCAGTAGTCGAATCGGACAGGACTCTGGAAACACCATATATTTT
TRBJ2-7	NA	TRBV30	NA	CAWSVQGGPYEQYF	TGTGCCTGGAGTGTACAAGGGGGTCCCTACGAGCAGTACTTC
TRBJ1-2	NA	TRBV5-6	NA	CASSPAGAEGGYTF	TGTGCCAGCAGCCCAGCGGGGGCGGAGGGTGGCTACACCTTC
TRBJ1-5	TRBD1	TRBV28	once	CASSLRTGVGQPQHF	TGTGCCAGCAGTTTACGAACAGGGGTTGGGCAGCCCCAGCATTTT
TRBJ1-2	TRBD1	TRBV30	NA	CAWSPNTIQGSNYGYTF	TGTGCCTGGAGTCCAAACACAATACAGGGGTCCAACTATGGCTACACCTTC
TRBJ2-4	TRBD1	TRBV30	NA	CAWGQGQNIQYF	TGTGCCTGGGGACAGGGACAGAACATTCAGTACTTC
TRBJ2-7	NA	TRBV5-1	NA	CASSLAGGNYEQYF	TGCGCCAGCAGCTTGGCCGGCGGGAACTACGAGCAGTACTTC
TRBJ1-1	TRBD1	TRBV30	NA	CAWSPGTGDFSEAFF	TGTGCCTGGAGTCCCGGGACAGGGGATTTCAGTGAAGCTTTCTTT
TRBJ1-5	NA	TRBV19	few	CASSRQVSNQPQHF	TGTGCCAGTAGTCGACAGGTCAGCAATCAGCCCCAGCATTTT
TRBJ1-6	NA	TRBV30	NA	CAWRGGSPLHF	TGTGCCTGGAGGGGGGGTTCACCCCTCCACTTT
TRBJ2-2	TRBD1	TRBV5-6	NA	CASSSTGSNTGELFF	TGTGCCAGCAGCTCGACAGGGTCGAACACCGGGGAGCTGTTTTTT
TRBJ2-2	TRBD1	TRBV30	NA	CAWNFGTGYTGELFF	TGTGCCTGGAACTTCGGGACAGGTTACACCGGGGAGCTGTTTTTT
TRBJ2-7	TRBD1	TRBV11-2	NA	CASSLEGSYRGRYEQYF	TGTGCCAGCAGCTTAGAAGGATCTTACAGGGGGCGTTACGAGCAGTACTTC
TRBJ1-6	NA	TRBV6-4	NA	CASSADRFDSPLHF	TGTGCCAGCAGTGCCGACAGGTTTGATTCACCCCTCCACTTT
TRBJ2-7	NA	TRBV5-6	NA	CASSLVTASYEQYF	TGTGCCAGCAGCTTGGTGACAGCTTCCTACGAGCAGTACTTC